The TCR beta chain described here comes from a study of blood T cell repertoires in COVID-19. Assay used: immunoSEQ multiplex PCR; TCRdb lists only in-frame clones, some missing. Among about 430,000 clones listed, approximately 91% were seen once. After removal of 2 bases from V and 5 bases from J, the junction contained 5 bases not matched to a gene. The CDR3 has 15 amino acids. Germline CDR1 reads MNHNY; CDR2 reads SVGAGI (reference sequence). This chain joins TRBV6-6 and TRBJ1-5, with TRBD1 matching 8 bases. Sequencing was performed on PBMCs or T cells enriched from blood (not recorded which). This TCR derives from a woman aged 18-30 years who had been exposed to COVID-19. CDR3 sequence (DNA): TGTGCCAGCAGTTACGAGGACAGGGTCCATCAGCCCCAGCATTTT. Translation: CASSYEDRVHQPQHF.